A single sample is the source of the 9 T cell receptor beta chains below, sequenced in a study of OX40 agonist ivuxolimab in advanced cancers. The method was immunoSEQ multiplex PCR; TCRdb's version includes in-frame clones alone and lacks a portion of them. The sample includes 66,000 or so clones, roughly 90% of them seen just once. Sequencing used CD4+ or CD8+ T cells sorted from blood, obtained in a trial of the OX40 agonist ivuxolimab. Every receptor here comes from an adult with an advanced solid tumor such as melanoma, head and neck, liver or kidney cancer.

The V and J genes are TRBV10-1 and TRBJ2-6; D may correspond to TRBD1 or TRBD2 (6 bases each). Trimming removed 3 bases at V and 9 bases at J, with 18 bases between. Germline CDR1 reads WNHNN; CDR2 reads SYGVQD (reference sequence). The length of the CDR3 is 16 residues. The CDR3 DNA follows: TGCGCCAGCAGTGAAGCCGGGGGCGCCGGTGACAACGTCCTGACTTTC. It yields the protein CASSEAGGAGDNVLTF.

This clone was counted only a few times. CDR3 in DNA: TGTGCCAGCAGCGTAGGGCGGTACAGTAACACTGAAGCTTTCTTT. Translation gives CASSVGRYSNTEAFF. The genes are TRBV9 and TRBJ1-1, with no clear D. V lost 0 bases and J lost 2, with 11 bases in between. The CDR3 spans 15 residues. Germline CDR1 is SGDLS and CDR2 is YYNGEE. Drawing the rest from reference TRBV9 and TRBJ1-1, the complete variable domain is DSGVTQTPKHLITATGQRVTLRCSPRSGDLSVYWYQQSLDQGLQFLIQYYNGEERAKGNILERFSAQQFPDLHSELNLSSLELGDSALYFCASSVGRYSNTEAFFGQGTRLTVV.

The gene calls are TRBV6-5 and TRBJ2-7; D remains ambiguous. Trimming stripped 7 bases from V and 2 bases from J, with 6 bases between. The germline CDR1 and CDR2 sequences are MNHEY and SVGAGI. The CDR3 spans 11 residues. The chain's CDR3 is CASMSAYEQYF. The CDR3 DNA is TGTGCCAGCATGAGTGCCTACGAGCAGTACTTC.

This rearrangement joins TRBV6-5 to TRBJ1-2; 9 bases fit TRBD1. The V segment lost 5 bases and the J segment 4 bases; nucleotides outside the gene matches: 8. The germline CDR1 and CDR2 sequences are MNHEY and SVGAGI. This CDR3 has 15 residues. CDR3 nucleotides: TGTGCCAGCAGTCGTACAGGGGGCTCCGGCTATGGCTACACCTTC. Translation: CASSRTGGSGYGYTF.

The chain carries TRBV18 and TRBJ2-5; possibly TRBD1 or TRBD2 for D (5 bases each). Near its end, the DNA agrees better with TRBJ2-7, so the J call may be wrong. The CDR3 runs 15 residues. In germline, CDR1 is KGHSH, CDR2 LQKENI. This CDR3 reads CASSPSGPGPYEQYF. CDR3 sequence (DNA): TGTGCCAGCTCACCATCGGGACCCGGCCCCTACGAGCAGTACTTC.

This sequence joins TRBV19 and TRBJ1-6; D is uncertain. Germline V gene data show CDR1 as LNHDA and CDR2 as SQIVND (reference sequence). The ends were cut back, 4 bases at V and 0 bases at J, with 7 bases in the middle. The CDR3 totals 15 residues. In DNA, the CDR3 is TGTGCCAGTAGTAGGGAGAGCTCCTATAATTCACCCCTCCACTTT. Translation: CASSRESSYNSPLHF.

This clone was recorded a few times. The rearrangement joins TRBV5-6 to TRBJ2-4, with 7 positions matching TRBD1. Per germline, CDR1 SGHDT and CDR2 YYEEEE. The junction had 11 bases not matched to a gene; V was cut back by 4 bases and J by 7 bases. This CDR3 region has 15 residues. CDR3 sequence (DNA): TGTGCCAGCAGCCTACTAGACAGGGCGCGTAACATTCAGTACTTC. Translating gives CASSLLDRARNIQYF.

The chain employs TRBV9 and TRBJ1-2; 8 nucleotides match TRBD1. The CDR3 consists of 14 residues. Germline V gene sequence: CDR1 SGDLS, CDR2 YYNGEE. Trimming removed 0 bases from V and 8 bases from J; junction bases left unmatched: 6. CDR3 sequence: CASSVESGGFGYTF. In nucleotides, the CDR3 is TGTGCCAGCAGCGTAGAGTCAGGGGGCTTCGGCTACACCTTC.

The rearrangement uses TRBV5-1 and TRBJ1-3, with a possible D match to TRBD1 (5 bases). V was clipped by 4 bases and J by 0 bases, with 14 bases between them. The germline V gene has CDR1 SGHRS and CDR2 YFSETQ. The CDR3 covers 16 residues. The CDR3 region is CASSRTTGSSGNTIYF. As DNA, the CDR3 is TGCGCCAGCAGCAGGACTACAGGAAGCTCTGGAAACACCATATATTTT.